This T cell receptor (beta chain) was profiled in a study of regulatory T cells in long-lasting Graves disease. Notes on this clonotype: Antigen unknown.

Relying on iRepertoire HTBI primers and Arm-PCR of CDR3 regions, the team built TCR beta libraries. From the multiplex PCR reads, TCRdb called clonotypes with MiXCR, one entry per CDR3 protein. The data hold a few hundred thousand distinct CDR3 sequences, with around 24% observed a single time. Findings of the study overall: The study found TRBV28, TRBJ1-2 and TRBJ2-5 favored in persistent disease.

This CDR3 spans 15 amino acids. Germline trimming cut 3 bases from V and 4 bases from J; bases unmatched to any gene: 6. CDR1 MNHEY and CDR2 SMNVEV come from the germline V gene (reference sequence). Time point in this sample: persistent/refractory GD, antithyroid drugs over 5 years with positive TRAb. Generation of the TCR library employed RNA extracted from PBMCs. The starting material was peripheral blood mononuclear cells (PBMCs), obtained when the disease was refractory, from a patient treated with antithyroid drugs. The receptor comes from a female donor with Graves disease. This chain uses TRBV27 with TRBJ2-7; TRBD2 matches 10 bases. The CDR3 reads CASSLSSGSGYEQYF. The CDR3 DNA is TGTGCCAGCAGTTTGTCTAGCGGGAGTGGGTACGAGCAGTACTTC.